A selection of T cell receptor beta chains follows, all from one sample in a study of T cells after yellow fever vaccination. Each CDR3 protein gets one entry after TCRdb re-called the 5' RACE reads with MiXCR. The table lists some 260,000 distinct CDR3 sequences, around 5.3% of them singletons. The specimen comprised CD4+ T cells sorted from PBMCs, sampled on the day of the yellow fever booster vaccination. These TCRs come from a man between 18 and 35 years old who received the YFV17D yellow fever vaccine. Each CDR3 is given without its conserved first and last residue.

TRBV25-1,TRBJ2-1,ASSTSGVPTYNEQF
TRBV27,TRBJ2-7,ASSSNFGSYEQY
TRBV11-2,TRBJ2-3,ASSYFIDTQY
TRBV14,TRBJ1-1,ASSQGYGTGGTEAF
TRBV29-1,TRBJ1-5,SVRLDSFNQPQH
TRBV10-3,TRBJ2-5,AISARTPSWETQY
TRBV5-1,TRBJ2-6,ASSPRDRKLVNVLT
TRBV5-1,TRBJ1-6,ASSLDPSNDSPLH
TRBV6-5,TRBJ1-6,ASREGGQGWNSPLH
TRBV5-1,TRBJ2-2,ASSPPTYTGELF
TRBV5-1,TRBJ2-5,ASSPVAGGPQETQY
TRBV6-2/TRBV6-3,TRBJ2-5,ASSYRRGTIETQY
TRBV6-5,TRBJ2-3,ASSYDLATDTQY
TRBV29-1,TRBJ1-1,SFNRNMDTEAF
TRBV27,TRBJ2-3,ASSLGDTQY
TRBV7-9,TRBJ2-4,ASSSGTGGDQY